The following is a T cell receptor (beta chain) sequence with its context. The table lists this clonotype with many counts. Its antigen is unknown. Base qualities are not provided; no much larger clone lies one nucleotide away. To synthesize cDNA, template-switch 5'RACE was performed with a primer carrying a 10-nucleotide random unique molecular identifier so that each TCR transcript was tagged. Each sequencing run produced over 180 million TCR-beta sequences covering 15-18 subjects. The RNeasy kit was used to extract total RNA. The KAPA Real-time Library Amplification kit was used to amplify TCR-beta VDJ regions with primers for the TCR constant region and the 5'RACE anchor. Sample indexes and Illumina adaptors were added in a first PCR, and a second PCR then increased library yield. After purification with Ampure beads, the TCR product of roughly 650 bp was size-selected on a 2% E-gel SizeSelection system. Library quality was checked on a Bioanalyzer, concentration was measured with Qubit, and libraries were quantified with the Kapa Library Quantification kit before pooling. An Illumina HiSeq 2500 was used to sequence the libraries paired-end at 2 x 150 bp. To increase sequence diversity, roughly 24-32% phiX was spiked into each library pool. Per the original workflow: Quality-filtered reads were processed with the UMI-based MiGEC pipeline, and over 75% of raw TCR sequences were removed by the MiGEC pipeline during error correction. IMGT germline references were used for alignment of VDJ genes, and clonotypes were defined by a unique CDR3 amino acid sequence together with V-J genes. Clonal expansion, Shannon diversity and CDR3 relatedness (CalcPairwiseDistances, ClusterSamples) were evaluated with VDJtools, and phylogenetic trees were built with CLCbio workbench. Expanded clones were defined as having at least 8 unique UMIs, based on coefficient-of-variation modelling across technical triplicates. In TCRdb, the public reads were trimmed at Q25 with fastp and aligned with MiXCR, with productive beta chains retained. When rows share a CDR3 protein, they turn into one entry using the most common DNA and genes. TCRdb assigned the V and J calls; the authors' analysis was not used. A total of 100,000 to 150,000 distinct CDR3 sequences appear in this sample, about 3.4% of them only once. Of the sample, 1.3% falls within the top ten clones.

These data are taken from a study of neurological immune-mediated disorders (dated by TCRdb to the late 2010s). A note on the overall study: Among the approximately 35 multiple sclerosis patients, roughly 31 had relapsing-remitting MS and 3 had secondary progressive MS. Peripheral blood TCR-beta repertoires from patients with HTLV-I-associated myelopathy (HAM/TSP), patients with multiple sclerosis, and healthy controls were compared in the study using UMI-based sequencing. Alongside PBMC samples, the set of more than 80 TCR-beta libraries contained longitudinal samples, technical triplicates, and paired CD4+ and CD8+ T-cell subsets that had been sorted. Of the approximately 66 subjects in the cohort, around 15 were HAM/TSP patients, about 34 were multiple sclerosis patients, and approximately 20 were healthy controls.

Libraries from unsorted PBMCs were made from 2 million PBMCs kept in RNAlater at -80 degrees C until RNA extraction. The multiple sclerosis patients were enrolled in a US clinical protocol that used magnetic resonance imaging to evaluate disease progression. PBMCs were separated from peripheral blood using Ficoll-Hypaque density gradient centrifugation and then cryopreserved in liquid nitrogen. Cut back by 7 bases and 6 bases, the V and J ends lie 18 bases apart. Via the germline V gene, CDR1 is SQVTM and CDR2 ANQGSEA. There are 13 amino acids in the CDR3, from cysteine to phenylalanine inclusive. Solely the CDR3 DNA is kept, with 39 bases framed from the first base. What the study reported, not specific to this receptor: In phylogenetic analysis, the repertoires of 18 of 34 MS patients grouped into a cluster of related CDR3 sequences, which suggests a possible signature at the repertoire level. No clinical or MRI features were associated with the MS cluster, and the authors said that larger cohorts are needed. Across subjects, expanded clones never shared an identical CDR3 amino acid sequence, which suggests that the TCR-beta repertoires in every group were private. TCR clonal expansion was highest in HAM/TSP patients and lowest in MS patients, with MS patients falling below even healthy controls.

The sequence came from a woman aged 25 to 45 with multiple sclerosis. The sequence links TRBV29-1 to TRBJ2-5; the D gene is perhaps TRBD1, from 5 matching bases. Sequencing was performed on PBMCs. The bases read TGCAGCGGCAGGGCGCTGGCTGACAAGACCCAGTACTTC. This yields the protein CSGRALADKTQYF.